This T cell receptor beta chain was sequenced in a study of Ad26.COV2.S vaccination and SARS-CoV-2 variants. The trim removed 4 bases at V and 14 bases at J, leaving 5 bases unmatched. This CDR3 region has 12 residues. Germline V gene lookup returns CDR1 SGHNT and CDR2 YYREEE (reference sequence). Sequencing used immunoSEQ multiplex PCR; TCRdb keeps in-frame clones, though not all of them. Of roughly 500,000 clones in the sample, around 85% were seen once. Indicated treatment: approximately 18 received Ad26.COV2.S at low or high dose, single or two shots; several received placebo; per-sample allocation not given. Specimens were obtained on day 63 following the first vaccine or placebo injection. The sample came from a Boston adult aged 18-55 years.

This TCR derives from a person between 18 and 65 years old who received the Ad26.COV2.S COVID-19 vaccine or a placebo. The material was peripheral blood, obtained in a trial of Ad26.COV2.S vaccine versus placebo. This chain uses TRBV5-4 with TRBJ2-3, with TRBD2 matching over 12 bases. The CDR3 here is CASSRPSGRAYF. The CDR3 coding sequence is TGTGCCAGCAGCCGTCCTAGCGGGAGGGCGTATTTT.